The clone carrying this T cell receptor (beta chain) has a count of ten or more. Its cognate antigen is unknown. The data originate from a study of read filtering for tumor transcriptome and immune sequencing. Broader study findings: Single-read clonotypes: roughly 86% of IR-seq clonotypes (approximately 3.7% of reads), about 70% of RNA-seq clonotypes (around 45% of reads). Correlation between methods rose after single-read clonotypes were removed.

The CDR3 contains 10 residues. Germline V CDR1 and CDR2: SQVTM, ANQGSEA. Trimming removed 4 bases from V and 5 bases from J, with 4 bases in between. The library was built from around 380 ng RNA with molecular barcoded adaptors for alpha/delta and beta/gamma chains. MiXCR was run by TCRdb on the reads, yielding one entry per CDR3 protein. The repertoire holds 40,000 or so distinct CDR3 sequences, with about an eighth as singletons. Sample: a population of CD138-negative cells sorted from bone marrow. This chain links TRBV29-1 with TRBJ2-3, with D unclear. The TCR sequence derives from a donor at least 40 years old with multiple myeloma. CDR3 amino acids: CSVGIDTQYF. The CDR3 region has the DNA TGCAGCGTTGGGATAGATACGCAGTATTTT.